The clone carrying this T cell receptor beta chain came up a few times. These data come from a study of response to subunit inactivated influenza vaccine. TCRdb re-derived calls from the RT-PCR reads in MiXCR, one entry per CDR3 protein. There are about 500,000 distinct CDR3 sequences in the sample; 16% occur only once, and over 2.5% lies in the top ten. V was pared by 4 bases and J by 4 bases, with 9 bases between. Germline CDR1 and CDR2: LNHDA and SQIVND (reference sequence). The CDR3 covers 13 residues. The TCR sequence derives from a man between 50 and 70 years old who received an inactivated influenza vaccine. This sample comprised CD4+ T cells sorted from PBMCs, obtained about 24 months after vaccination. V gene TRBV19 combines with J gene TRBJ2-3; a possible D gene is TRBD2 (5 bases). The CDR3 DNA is TGTGCCAGTAGTAGTCTAGCCGCAGATACGCAGTATTTT. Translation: CASSSLAADTQYF.